This T cell receptor (beta chain) was recorded in a study of blood T cell repertoires in COVID-19. Study-wide background: Donors in the United States, Italy and Spain gave samples during acute or convalescent COVID-19. Sources were T cells, B-cell-depleted T cells, or PBMCs; the material itself was cDNA or gDNA.

Source study methods: Amplified reference gene primers provided the basis for estimating nucleated cell counts. TCRdb's table, derived via immunoSEQ multiplex PCR, lists solely in-frame clones and lacks some. D and trimming come from the DNA, and the V and J calls and clone size come from that table. The profile shows roughly 160,000 clones, 86% of them singletons. Trimming cost V 0 bases and J 0 bases; bases outside gene matches: 9. The CDR3 is 18 residues long. Germline V lookup: CDR1 MGHRA, CDR2 YSYEKL. The sample comprised peripheral blood. The origin of this receptor is a man younger than 35 with acute or convalescent COVID-19. V gene TRBV4-1 combines with J gene TRBJ2-7; 9 bases fit TRBD2. DNA for the CDR3: TGCGCCAGCAGCCAAGATGGAGCGGGGGGACTTAGCTCCTACGAGCAGTACTTC. Its protein product is CASSQDGAGGLSSYEQYF.